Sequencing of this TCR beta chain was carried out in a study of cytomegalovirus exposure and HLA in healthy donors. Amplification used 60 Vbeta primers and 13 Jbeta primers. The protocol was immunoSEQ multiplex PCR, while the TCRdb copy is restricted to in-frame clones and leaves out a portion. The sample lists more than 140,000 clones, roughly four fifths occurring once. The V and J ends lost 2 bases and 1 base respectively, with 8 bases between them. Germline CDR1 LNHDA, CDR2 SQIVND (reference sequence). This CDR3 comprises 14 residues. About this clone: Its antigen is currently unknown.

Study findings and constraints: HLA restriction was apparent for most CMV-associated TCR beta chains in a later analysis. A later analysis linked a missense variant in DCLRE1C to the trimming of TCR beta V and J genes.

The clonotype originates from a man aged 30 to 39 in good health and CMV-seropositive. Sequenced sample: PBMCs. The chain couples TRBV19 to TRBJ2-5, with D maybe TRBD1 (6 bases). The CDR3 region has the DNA TGTGCCAGTAGTATAAGAGGGGGCCAAGAGACCCAGTACTTC. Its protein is CASSIRGGQETQYF.